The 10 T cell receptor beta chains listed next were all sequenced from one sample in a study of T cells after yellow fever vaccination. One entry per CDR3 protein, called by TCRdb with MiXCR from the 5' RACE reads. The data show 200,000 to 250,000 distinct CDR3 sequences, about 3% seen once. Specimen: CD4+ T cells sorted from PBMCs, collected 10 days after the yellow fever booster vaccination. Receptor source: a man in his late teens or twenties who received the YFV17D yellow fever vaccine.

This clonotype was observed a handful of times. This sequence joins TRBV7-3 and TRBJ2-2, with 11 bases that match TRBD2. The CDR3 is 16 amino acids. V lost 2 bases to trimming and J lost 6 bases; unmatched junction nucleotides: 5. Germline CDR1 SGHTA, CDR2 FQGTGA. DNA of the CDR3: TGTGCCAGCAGCTTATACTCGACTAGCGGGGCCGGGGAGCTGTTTTTT. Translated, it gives CASSLYSTSGAGELFF.

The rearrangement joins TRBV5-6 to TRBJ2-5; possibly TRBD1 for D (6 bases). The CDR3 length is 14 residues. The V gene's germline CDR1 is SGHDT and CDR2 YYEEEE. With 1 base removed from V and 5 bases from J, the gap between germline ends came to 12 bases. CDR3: CASSLTGSGETQYF. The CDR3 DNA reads TGTGCCAGCAGCTTGACAGGGTCTGGGGAGACCCAGTACTTC.

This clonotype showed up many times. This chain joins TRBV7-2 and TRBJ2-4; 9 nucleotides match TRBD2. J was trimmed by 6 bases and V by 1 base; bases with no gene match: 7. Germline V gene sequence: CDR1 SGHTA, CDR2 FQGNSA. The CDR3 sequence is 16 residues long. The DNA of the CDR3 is TGTGCCAGCAGCTTAGAGGGGACTAGCACTTTAAACATTCAGTACTTC. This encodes CASSLEGTSTLNIQYF.

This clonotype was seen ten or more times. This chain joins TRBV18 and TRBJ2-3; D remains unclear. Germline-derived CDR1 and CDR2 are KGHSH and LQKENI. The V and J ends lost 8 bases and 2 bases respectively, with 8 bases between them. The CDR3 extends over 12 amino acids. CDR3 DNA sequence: TGTGCCAGCAGCCCGTTCACAGATACGCAGTATTTT. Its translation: CASSPFTDTQYF.

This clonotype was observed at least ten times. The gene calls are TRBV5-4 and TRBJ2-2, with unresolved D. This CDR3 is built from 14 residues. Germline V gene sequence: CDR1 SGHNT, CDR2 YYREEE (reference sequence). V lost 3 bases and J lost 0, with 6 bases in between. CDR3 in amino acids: CASSSYTNTGELFF. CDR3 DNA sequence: TGTGCCAGCAGCTCCTACACGAACACCGGGGAGCTGTTTTTT.

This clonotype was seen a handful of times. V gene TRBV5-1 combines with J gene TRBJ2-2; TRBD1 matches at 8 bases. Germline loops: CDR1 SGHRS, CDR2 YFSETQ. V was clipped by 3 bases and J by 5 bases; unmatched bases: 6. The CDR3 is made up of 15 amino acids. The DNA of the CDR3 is TGCGCCAGCAGCTCGTTACAGGGGGATACCGGGGAGCTGTTTTTT. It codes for CASSSLQGDTGELFF. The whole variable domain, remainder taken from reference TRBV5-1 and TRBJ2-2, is KAGVTQTPRYLIKTRGQQVTLSCSPISGHRSVSWYQQTPGQGLQFLFEYFSETQRNKGNFPGRFSGRQFSNSRSEMNVSTLELGDSALYLCASSSLQGDTGELFFGEGSRLTVL.

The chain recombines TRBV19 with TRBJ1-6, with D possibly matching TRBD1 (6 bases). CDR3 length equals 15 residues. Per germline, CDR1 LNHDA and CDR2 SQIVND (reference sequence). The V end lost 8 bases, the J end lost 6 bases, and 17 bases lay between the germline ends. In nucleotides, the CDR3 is TGTGCCAGTCGCCCCGTGGACAGAGTTAATTCACCCCTCCACTTT. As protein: CASRPVDRVNSPLHF.

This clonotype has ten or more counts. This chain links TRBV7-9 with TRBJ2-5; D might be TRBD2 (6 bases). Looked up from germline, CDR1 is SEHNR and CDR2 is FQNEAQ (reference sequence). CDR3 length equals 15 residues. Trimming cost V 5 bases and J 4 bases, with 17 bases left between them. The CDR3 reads CASSLPLWRGETQYF. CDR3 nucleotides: TGTGCCAGCAGCCTTCCGCTATGGAGGGGAGAGACCCAGTACTTC. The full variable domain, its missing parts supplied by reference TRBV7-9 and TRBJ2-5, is DTGVSQNPRHKITKRGQNVTFRCDPISEHNRLYWYRQTLGQGPEFLTYFQNEAQLEKSRLLSDRFSAERPKGSFSTLEIQRTEQGDSAMYLCASSLPLWRGETQYFGPGTRLLVL.

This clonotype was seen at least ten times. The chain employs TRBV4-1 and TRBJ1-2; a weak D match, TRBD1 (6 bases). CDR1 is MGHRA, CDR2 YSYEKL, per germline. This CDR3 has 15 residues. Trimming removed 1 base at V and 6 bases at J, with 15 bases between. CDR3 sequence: CASSQAPQGINGYTF. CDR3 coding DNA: TGCGCCAGCAGCCAAGCCCCACAGGGTATAAATGGCTACACCTTC.

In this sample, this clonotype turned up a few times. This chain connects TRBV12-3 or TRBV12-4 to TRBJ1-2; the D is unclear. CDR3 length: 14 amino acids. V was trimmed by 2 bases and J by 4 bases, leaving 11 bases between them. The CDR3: CASSLSGRIYGYTF. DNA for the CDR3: TGTGCCAGCAGTTTAAGTGGGCGGATCTATGGCTACACCTTC.